Here is one T cell receptor beta chain with its context. Its antigen is still unknown. The sample belongs to a study of graft-versus-host responses after intestinal transplantation. The CDR3 length is 14 residues. CDR1 is WSHSY, CDR2 SAAADI, per germline. V gave up 10 bases and J gave up 0 bases, with 15 bases separating them. TCRdb's copy holds only in-frame clones and misses some; the assay was immunoSEQ multiplex PCR. The sample includes more than 40,000 clones, roughly 96% of them seen just once. The TCR sequence derives from a human donor who was the organ donor for an intestinal transplant. This chain uses TRBV10-2 with TRBJ1-1, with D perhaps TRBD1 (6 bases). The material sequenced was unstimulated CD8+ T cells sorted from spleen or lymph node cells, taken before transplant. The CDR3 here is CATGQQYMNTEAFF. The CDR3 coding sequence is TGCGCCACAGGACAGCAGTATATGAACACTGAAGCTTTCTTT.